This TCR beta chain was documented in a study of shared clonotypes between healthy human individuals. Study as a whole: The people who gave samples were two women and a few men aged 18 to 49. Study-level points and caveats: Naive subsets generally exceeded memory subsets in estimated richness.

As to this clone: Its antigen is still unknown.

Repertoires were generated with immunoSEQ multiplex PCR, while TCRdb's copy carries only in-frame clones and drops some. This sample has approximately 1,000,000 clones, with about 72% found just once. The sequence was collected from a man aged 18 to 29 in good health. Some clones in this sample may be carry-over from other donors' samples. The source material was memory CD4+ T cells from PBMCs. As for subset: CD45RA-negative fraction.

The chain's CDR3 is CASSQREVIDTQYF. The CDR3 coding sequence is TGCGCCAGCAGTCAGAGGGAGGTGATAGATACGCAGTATTTT. The chain employs TRBV4-3 and TRBJ2-3; weak D call: TRBD2 (6 bases). Trimming took 6 bases from V and 5 from J, leaving 15 bases between them. The CDR3 contains 14 residues. CDR1 is LGHNA, CDR2 YSLEER, per germline.